The clone carrying this TCR beta chain was recorded at least ten times. The antigen remains undetermined. This record belongs to a study of blood T cells in healthy people across ages. A second PCR of 7 to 11 cycles used a sample-barcoded 5' primer and a J-beta primer mix. A template-switch adaptor containing 12 random nucleotides labeled each cDNA molecule. TCRdb processed the 5' RACE reads anew with MiXCR; each CDR3 protein has one entry. The sample lists about 1.7 million distinct CDR3 sequences; roughly 27% were seen once. Broader study findings: Among long-lived donors, naive CD4+ cells were more numerous and diversity higher than in aged donors. With naive T cell percentage, TCR beta diversity showed a strong correlation. Diversity estimates drawn from one million T cells were deemed underestimates.

Material for sequencing was blood. The clonotype originates from a woman between 25 and 40 years old in good health.

CDR3 nucleotides: TGTGCCAGTCGTGGTAGAAACTATGGCTACACCTTC. It specifies CASRGRNYGYTF. The chain joins TRBV11-2 to TRBJ1-2; D ambiguous. The V end was cut by 9 bases, the J end by 2 bases, with 10 bases between. Germline CDR1 reads SGHAT; CDR2 reads FQNNGV. The CDR3 is 12 amino acids.